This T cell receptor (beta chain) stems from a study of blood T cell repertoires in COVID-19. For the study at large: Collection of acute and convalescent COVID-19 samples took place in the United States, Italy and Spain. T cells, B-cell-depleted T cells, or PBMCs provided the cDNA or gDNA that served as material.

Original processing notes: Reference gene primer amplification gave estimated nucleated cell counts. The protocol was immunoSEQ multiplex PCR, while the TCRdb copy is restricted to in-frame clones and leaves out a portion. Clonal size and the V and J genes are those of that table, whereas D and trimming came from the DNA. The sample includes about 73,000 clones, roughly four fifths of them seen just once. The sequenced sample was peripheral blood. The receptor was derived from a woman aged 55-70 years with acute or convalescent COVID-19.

CDR3 in DNA: TGTGCCAGTAGTGTGAACACGCAGGTAAATGAGCAGTTCTTC. It encodes CASSVNTQVNEQFF. This chain connects TRBV19 to TRBJ2-1; no clear D. V was shortened by 5 bases and J by 7 bases, with 15 bases between the two germline ends. Per germline, CDR1 LNHDA and CDR2 SQIVND (reference sequence). This CDR3 is built from 14 residues.